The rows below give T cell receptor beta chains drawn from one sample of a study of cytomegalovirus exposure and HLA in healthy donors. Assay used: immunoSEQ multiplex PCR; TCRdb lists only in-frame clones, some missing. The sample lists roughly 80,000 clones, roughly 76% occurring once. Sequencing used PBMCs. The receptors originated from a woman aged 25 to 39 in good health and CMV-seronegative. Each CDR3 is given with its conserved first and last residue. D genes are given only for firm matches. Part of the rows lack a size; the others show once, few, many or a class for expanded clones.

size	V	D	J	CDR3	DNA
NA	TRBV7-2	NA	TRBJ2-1	CASSFPGSYNEQFF	TGTGCCAGCAGCTTTCCAGGGTCCTACAATGAGCAGTTCTTC
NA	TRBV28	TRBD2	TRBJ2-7	CASSLSGGFPYEQYF	TGTGCCAGCAGTTTATCGGGGGGGTTCCCCTACGAGCAGTACTTC
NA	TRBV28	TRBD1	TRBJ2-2	CASSLLIGQGDGELFF	TGTGCCAGCAGTTTATTAATAGGACAGGGTGACGGGGAGCTGTTTTTT
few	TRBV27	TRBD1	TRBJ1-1	CASTTDRGNTEAFF	TGTGCCAGCACCACGGACAGGGGAAACACTGAAGCTTTCTTT
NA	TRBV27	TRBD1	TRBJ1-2	CASSETGPYGYTF	TGTGCCAGCAGTGAGACAGGGCCCTATGGCTACACCTTC
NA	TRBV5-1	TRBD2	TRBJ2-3	CASSPGTSEFTDTQYF	TGCGCCAGCAGCCCTGGGACTAGCGAGTTCACAGATACGCAGTATTTT
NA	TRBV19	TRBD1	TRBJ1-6	CASSTGTGHNSPLHF	TGTGCCAGTAGTACCGGGACAGGGCACAACTCACCCCTCCACTTT
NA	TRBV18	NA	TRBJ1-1	CASSPPSGRGNTEAFF	TGTGCCAGCTCACCACCGTCAGGGCGAGGGAACACTGAAGCTTTCTTT
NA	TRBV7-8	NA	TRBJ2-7	CASSLAPTGVVEQYF	TGTGCCAGCAGCTTAGCGCCGACGGGAGTAGTAGAGCAGTACTTC
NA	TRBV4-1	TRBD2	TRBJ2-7	CASTGLAGASGSEQYF	TGCGCCAGCACCGGACTAGCGGGGGCCTCCGGGAGCGAGCAGTACTTC
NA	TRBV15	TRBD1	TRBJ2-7	CATSRGGDRGYEQYF	TGTGCCACCAGCAGAGGGGGGGACAGGGGCTACGAGCAGTACTTC
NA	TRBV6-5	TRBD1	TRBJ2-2	CASSLQGAITGELFF	TGTGCCAGCAGCCTCCAGGGGGCAATCACCGGGGAGCTGTTTTTT
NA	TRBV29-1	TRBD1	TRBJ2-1	CSVVGQASSYNEQFF	TGCAGCGTTGTTGGACAGGCAAGCTCCTACAATGAGCAGTTCTTC
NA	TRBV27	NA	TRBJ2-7	CASRSRGTYEQYF	TGTGCCAGCAGAAGCAGGGGTACCTACGAGCAGTACTTC
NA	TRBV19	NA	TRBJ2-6	CASSPRTTGTGANVLTF	TGTGCCAGTAGTCCACGAACTACAGGGACTGGGGCCAACGTCCTGACTTTC
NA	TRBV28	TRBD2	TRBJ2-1	CASAGVAETYNEQFF	TGTGCCAGCGCGGGAGTAGCGGAAACCTACAATGAGCAGTTCTTC
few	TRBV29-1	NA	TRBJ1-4	CSVVQQLNEKLFF	TGCAGCGTCGTACAACAGCTTAATGAAAAACTGTTTTTT
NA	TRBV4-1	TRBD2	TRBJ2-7	CASSQLAGGEQYF	TGCGCCAGCAGCCAACTAGCGGGTGGGGAGCAGTACTTC
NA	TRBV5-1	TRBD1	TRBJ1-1	CASLPQGAGNTEAFF	TGCGCCAGCTTACCCCAGGGGGCGGGGAACACTGAAGCTTTCTTT
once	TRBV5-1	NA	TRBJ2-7	CASSLRAYSYEQYF	TGCGCCAGCAGCTTGCGCGCGTACTCCTACGAGCAGTACTTC
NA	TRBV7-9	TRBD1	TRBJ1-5	CASSPITGGLNQPQHF	TGTGCCAGCAGCCCCATAACAGGGGGGCTCAATCAGCCCCAGCATTTT
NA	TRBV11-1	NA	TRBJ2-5	CASSLSRVRGSQETQYF	TGTGCCAGCAGCTTAAGCAGGGTCCGGGGGAGCCAAGAGACCCAGTACTTC
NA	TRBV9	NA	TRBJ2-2	CASSSDPGGELFF	TGTGCCAGCAGCTCTGACCCAGGCGGGGAGCTGTTTTTT
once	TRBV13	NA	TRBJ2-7	CASSFNQGTYEQYF	TGTGCCAGCAGCTTTAATCAGGGGACCTACGAGCAGTACTTC
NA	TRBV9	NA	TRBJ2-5	CASSVGGGIQETQYF	TGTGCCAGCAGCGTAGGTGGGGGGATCCAAGAGACCCAGTACTTC
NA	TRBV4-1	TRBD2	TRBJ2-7	CASSQDSGTPYEQYF	TGCGCCAGCAGCCAAGATAGCGGGACCCCTTACGAGCAGTACTTC
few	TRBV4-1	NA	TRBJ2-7	CASSQGGGALSDPQYF	TGCGCCAGCAGCCAAGGAGGAGGTGCCCTTTCCGACCCCCAGTACTTC
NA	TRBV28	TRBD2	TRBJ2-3	CASSLGGLAGGDTQYF	TGTGCCAGCAGTTTGGGCGGACTAGCGGGAGGGGATACGCAGTATTTT